These 29 T cell receptor beta chains were sequenced from one sample in a study of T cells in localized non-small cell lung cancer (dated by TCRdb to 2019 to 2021). Library preparation was by the immunoSEQ multiplex PCR assay. In its TCRdb copy, this immuneACCESS table keeps in-frame sequences only and misses some clones. Where compared with another copy, unresolved V genes explain less than half of these, and the others have no known cause. The sample table contains around 1,900 clones; only one count was recorded for 20% to 25% of them. About 9.9% of the sample lies in the top ten. Sequences were derived from normal lung tissue next to the tumor, sampled before any cancer treatment. All receptors derive from an older male donor with stage I lung adenocarcinoma.

Sample share makes this clone hyperexpanded. CDR3 sequence reads: CAWSFTGWTEAFF. CDR3 DNA: TGTGCCTGGAGTTTTACAGGGTGGACTGAAGCTTTCTTT. The gene calls are TRBV30 and TRBJ1-1; D might be TRBD1 (6 bases). Germline V gene sequence: CDR1 GTSNPN, CDR2 SVGIG (reference sequence). Trimming cost V 2 bases and J 5 bases, with 12 bases left between them. The CDR3 runs 13 residues.

This clone was found a few times. The genes are TRBV6-8 and TRBJ2-6, with D possibly being TRBD1 (6 bases). The CDR3 totals 16 residues. Trimming removed 6 bases from V and 0 bases from J, with 12 bases in between. Per germline, CDR1 MNHGY and CDR2 SAAAGT. This CDR3 reads CASSARTASGANVLTF. DNA for the CDR3: TGTGCCAGCAGCGCCCGGACAGCCTCTGGGGCCAACGTCCTGACTTTC.

By frequency in the sample, this clone is large (0.1 to 1%). The chain couples TRBV6-8 to TRBJ2-3; either TRBD1 or TRBD2 may supply D (6 bases each). Germline V CDR1 and CDR2: MNHGY, SAAAGT. The CDR3 sequence is 14 residues long. With 2 bases removed from V and 4 bases from J, the gap between germline ends came to 10 bases. CDR3 loop: CASSYKGGPDTQYF. CDR3 nucleotides: TGTGCCAGCAGTTACAAGGGGGGACCAGATACGCAGTATTTT.

This clone is classed as medium-sized (0.01 to 0.1%). The gene calls are TRBV11-3 and TRBJ2-7; D is perhaps TRBD1 or TRBD2 (5 bases each). The CDR3 consists of 16 residues. Germline V gene lookup returns CDR1 SGHNT and CDR2 YENEEA. Trimming shortened V by 0 bases and J by 5 bases, and 17 bases separated the two germline ends. The CDR3 reads CASSLDRLRRGDEQYF. CDR3 coding DNA: TGTGCCAGCAGCTTAGATCGACTCCGCCGAGGGGACGAGCAGTACTTC.

By its share, this clone is large. The V and J genes are TRBV11-3 and TRBJ1-1; possibly TRBD1 for D (6 bases). The CDR3 sequence is 15 residues long. V lost 5 bases, J lost 1 base, and 14 bases lay in between. In germline, CDR1 is SGHNT, CDR2 YENEEA. CDR3 nucleotides: TGTGCCAGCAGCCCAACCCCGGACAGGAACACTGAAGCTTTCTTT. Its translation: CASSPTPDRNTEAFF.

This clone was counted between two and nine times. The rearrangement links TRBV30 to TRBJ1-4; TRBD1 is a possible D gene (5 bases). The CDR3 is 15 residues long. Trimming took off 0 bases at V and 7 bases at J, with 15 bases between the two ends. The germline V gene encodes CDR1 GTSNPN and CDR2 SVGIG (reference sequence). The DNA of the CDR3 is TGTGCCTGGAGTGTAATCAGGGAGGGAGCTGAAAAACTGTTTTTT. It is translated as CAWSVIREGAEKLFF.

This clone is categorized as large. J is TRBJ1-3 and V is TRBV12-5, with 7 bases matching TRBD1. The CDR3 is 12 amino acids. Germline V gene lookup returns CDR1 LGHNT and CDR2 FRNRAP. Trimming at V came to 7 bases and at J to 9 bases, leaving 6 bases not matched to a gene. Here the CDR3 reads CASAPTGSTIYF. Written as DNA, the CDR3 is TGTGCTAGTGCCCCGACAGGGAGCACCATATATTTT.

The chain is built from TRBV4-1 and TRBJ2-7; D not certain. CDR3 size: 18 residues. Trimming stripped 1 base from V and 3 bases from J, with 22 bases between. The V gene's germline CDR1 is MGHRA and CDR2 YSYEKL. The CDR3 DNA reads TGCGCCAGCAGCCAAGTGGACGAGAAATTCCATAATAGCTACGAGCAGTACTTC. Protein: CASSQVDEKFHNSYEQYF.

This chain uses TRBV30 with TRBJ2-7; no definite D call. Trimming took off 0 bases at V and 5 bases at J, with 11 bases between the two ends. Germline V gene data show CDR1 as GTSNPN and CDR2 as SVGIG (reference sequence). The CDR3 totals 13 residues. As DNA, the CDR3 is TGTGCCTGGAGTGTACATTCTGGGGACGAGCAGTACTTC. Translated: CAWSVHSGDEQYF.

Only a few counts were recorded for this clone. V is TRBV30 and J is TRBJ1-2; no definite D call. This CDR3 comprises 13 residues. CDR1 and CDR2 from the germline V gene are GTSNPN and SVGIG (reference sequence). With 2 bases removed from V and 5 bases from J, the gap between germline ends came to 12 bases. CDR3 coding DNA: TGTGCCTGGAGTTCATCCCCGCGGTATGGCTACACCTTC. Translation gives CAWSSSPRYGYTF.

The chain recombines TRBV6-8 with TRBJ1-6; D ambiguous. V was pared by 6 bases and J by 7 bases, with 13 bases between. The CDR3 runs to 14 residues. Germline assignment: CDR1 MNHGY and CDR2 SAAAGT. CDR3 loop: CASSPGSGNSPLHF. In DNA form, the CDR3 reads TGTGCCAGCAGCCCTGGAAGCGGGAATTCACCCCTCCACTTT.

V usage is TRBV5-1 and J usage is TRBJ1-1; D remains ambiguous. Between the trimmed V and J ends, which lost 0 bases and 6 bases, there was a span of 21 bases. CDR1 is SGHRS, CDR2 YFSETQ, per germline. The CDR3 extends over 17 amino acids. The CDR3 DNA is TGCGCCAGCAGCTTGGATTCTGAAGCGGCAAGACGGTCTGAAGCTTTCTTT. As protein: CASSLDSEAARRSEAFF.

This clone was detected only a few times. The rearrangement joins TRBV6-1 to TRBJ1-5; D might be TRBD1 (6 bases). CDR1 is MNHNS, CDR2 SASEGT, per germline. The CDR3 is made up of 16 amino acids. The V end was cut by 0 bases, the J end by 5 bases, with 14 bases between. In DNA form, the CDR3 reads TGTGCCAGCAGTGAAGCGGGGGGGGCGGTCGATCAGCCCCAGCATTTT. Translation: CASSEAGGAVDQPQHF.

This clone was observed a handful of times. The chain uses TRBV9 and TRBJ1-1; the D is unclear. CDR1 and CDR2 from the germline V gene are SGDLS and YYNGEE. CDR3 length: 14 residues. The ends were cut back, 3 bases at V and 1 base at J, with 10 bases in the middle. The DNA for the CDR3 is TGTGCCAGCAGCGCCTCTATAGGGAACACTGAAGCTTTCTTT. Amino acid sequence: CASSASIGNTEAFF.

The chain couples TRBV10-2 to TRBJ1-1, with D possibly TRBD1 on 5 matching bases. Deletions cut 0 bases from V and 7 bases from J, with 9 bases between. The CDR3 spans 13 residues. CDR1 is WSHSY and CDR2 is SAAADI in the germline V gene. The CDR3 loop is CASSESRGGEAFF. The CDR3 region has the DNA TGCGCCAGCAGTGAGTCAAGGGGTGGTGAAGCTTTCTTT.

The rearrangement uses TRBV6-8 and TRBJ1-2, with D maybe TRBD1 (6 bases). The ends were cut back, 6 bases at V and 2 bases at J, with 13 bases in the middle. This CDR3 comprises 14 residues. Germline V lookup: CDR1 MNHGY, CDR2 SAAAGT. The CDR3 DNA reads as TGTGCCAGCAGCGAAAGTCAGGGGAACTATGGCTACACCTTC. Its protein product is CASSESQGNYGYTF.

The chain joins TRBV11-3 to TRBJ2-1, with 11 nucleotides matching TRBD2. This CDR3 spans 14 amino acids. Germline V gives CDR1 SGHNT, CDR2 YENEEA. The V segment lost 5 bases and the J segment 5 bases; nucleotides outside the gene matches: 2. CDR3 sequence: CASSATSGDNEQFF. CDR3 sequence (DNA): TGTGCCAGCAGCGCGACTAGCGGGGACAATGAGCAGTTCTTC.

The V and J genes are TRBV19 and TRBJ2-3; 9 positions agree with TRBD1. The CDR3 length is 20 residues. CDR1 and CDR2 (germline): LNHDA, SQIVND (reference sequence). V was pared by 5 bases and J by 1 base, with 19 bases of the junction left unmatched. CDR3 DNA sequence: TGTGCCAGTAGTCGTTATACTTGGGACAGGGCGGGTGACGGCACAGATACGCAGTATTTT. Amino acid sequence: CASSRYTWDRAGDGTDTQYF.

CDR3 residues: CASSGDREHQPQHF. In DNA, the CDR3 is TGTGCCAGCAGTGGCGACAGGGAGCATCAGCCCCAGCATTTT. The chain links TRBV6-8 to TRBJ1-5; TRBD1 matches at 7 bases. The CDR3 consists of 14 residues. The ends lost 5 bases at V and 5 bases at J; junction bases unmatched: 6. CDR1 MNHGY and CDR2 SAAAGT come from the germline V gene.

The chain recombines TRBV30 with TRBJ2-2, with D perhaps assigned TRBD1 or TRBD2 (6 bases each). This CDR3 is built from 15 residues. Germline values: CDR1 GTSNPN, CDR2 SVGIG (reference sequence). The V and J ends lost 3 bases and 2 bases respectively, with 13 bases between them. CDR3 in DNA: TGTGCCTGGAGAAAACAGGGAGGAAACACCGGGGAGCTGTTTTTT. As protein: CAWRKQGGNTGELFF.

This clone was counted a few times. The chain couples TRBV19 to TRBJ1-1; the match to TRBD1 covers 12 bases. V gave up 7 bases and J gave up 3 bases; unmatched junction bases: 3. This CDR3 has 14 amino acids. From germline, CDR1 is LNHDA and CDR2 SQIVND (reference sequence). As DNA, the CDR3 is TGTGCCAGTATTGGGACAGGGGGCTACACTGAAGCTTTCTTT. This gives the protein CASIGTGGYTEAFF.

V and J are TRBV6-8 and TRBJ1-5; 8 bases map to TRBD1. Germline values: CDR1 MNHGY, CDR2 SAAAGT. V was clipped by 7 bases and J by 3 bases; unmatched bases: 8. The CDR3 is 15 residues long. As DNA, the CDR3 is TGTGCCAGCAAATCCGGGACAGGTGACAATCAGCCCCAGCATTTT. Protein product: CASKSGTGDNQPQHF.

The chain has TRBV10-1 and TRBJ2-1; D assignment may be TRBD1 or TRBD2 (5 bases each). The CDR3 extends over 14 amino acids. The germline gives CDR1 WNHNN, CDR2 SYGVQD (reference sequence). V was shortened by 4 bases and J by 2 bases, with 9 bases between the two germline ends. Here the CDR3 reads CASSVGGPYNEQFF. CDR3 coding DNA: TGCGCCAGCAGTGTTGGGGGTCCCTACAATGAGCAGTTCTTC.

The genes are TRBV5-1 and TRBJ2-7, with 9 bases that match TRBD1. Germline V CDR1 and CDR2: SGHRS, YFSETQ. This CDR3 contains 17 residues. The V and J ends lost 4 bases and 1 base, in that order; junction bases with no gene match: 12. The CDR3 bases are TGCGCCAGCAGCAGTCCCGGGACAGGGAAGTGGTCCTACGAGCAGTACTTC. It encodes CASSSPGTGKWSYEQYF.

This clone was detected only a few times. The chain recombines TRBV6-8 with TRBJ1-5; D is perhaps TRBD1 (5 bases). Trimming removed 4 bases at V and 1 base at J, with 11 bases between. The V gene's germline CDR1 is MNHGY and CDR2 SAAAGT. The CDR3 sequence is 15 residues long. CDR3 in amino acids: CASSSGLVSNQPQHF. CDR3 bases: TGTGCCAGCAGTTCAGGGTTGGTGAGCAATCAGCCCCAGCATTTT.

This clone came up a few times. This rearrangement joins TRBV10-3 to TRBJ1-2, with 7 bases aligning to TRBD1. With 0 bases clipped from V and 4 bases from J, the junction kept 8 bases outside the gene matches. The CDR3 loop spans 16 amino acids. CDR1 ENHRY and CDR2 SYGVKD come from the germline V gene. The CDR3 DNA reads TGTGCCATCAGTGAGTCTGGGACAGCTATAGGCTATGGCTACACCTTC. It is translated as CAISESGTAIGYGYTF.

This clone is labeled medium-sized. The rearrangement uses TRBV9 and TRBJ2-1; D not resolved. The CDR3 consists of 13 residues. CDR1 and CDR2 from the germline V gene are SGDLS and YYNGEE. Trimming shortened V by 5 bases and J by 12 bases, and 18 bases separated the two germline ends. The CDR3: CASSGNGATGQFF. For the CDR3, the DNA is TGTGCCAGCAGTGGGAACGGAGCCACCGGGCAGTTCTTC.

The V call is TRBV4-1, the J call TRBJ1-5; the D is unclear. This CDR3 is 14 amino acids long. CDR1 is MGHRA, CDR2 YSYEKL, per germline. V was clipped by 0 bases and J by 4 bases, with 7 bases between them. This CDR3 reads CASSQDPGNQPQHF. In DNA, the CDR3 is TGCGCCAGCAGCCAAGATCCCGGGAATCAGCCCCAGCATTTT.

The chain couples TRBV19 to TRBJ2-7; 9 bases align to TRBD1. The V and J ends lost 3 bases and 9 bases, in that order; junction bases with no gene match: 6. The CDR3 contains 13 residues. Germline assignment: CDR1 LNHDA and CDR2 SQIVND (reference sequence). The CDR3 DNA reads TGTGCCAGTAGTATCACAGGGGGCAATTTGCAGTACTTC. Residues: CASSITGGNLQYF.